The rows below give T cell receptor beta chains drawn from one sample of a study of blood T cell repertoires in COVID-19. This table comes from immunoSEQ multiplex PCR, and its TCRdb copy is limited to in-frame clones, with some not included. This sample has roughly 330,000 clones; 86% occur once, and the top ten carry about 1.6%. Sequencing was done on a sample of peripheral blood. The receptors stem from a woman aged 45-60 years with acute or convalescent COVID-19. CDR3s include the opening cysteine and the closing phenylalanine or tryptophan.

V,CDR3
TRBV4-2,CASSLGQGAANEKLFF
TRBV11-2,CASSLTLRTDTQYF
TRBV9,CASSGLYRQVLNPPEKLFF
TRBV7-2,CASSLGTGMNEQFF
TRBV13,CASSPSWRQETQYF
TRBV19,CASSRPGQGNYGYTF
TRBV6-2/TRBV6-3,CASSGRRGKETQYF
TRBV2,CASNPAGLHEQYF
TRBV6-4,CASSVAGSSYNEQFF
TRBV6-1,CASSELGKGVDQPQHF
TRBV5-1,CASSLQGGSTEAFF
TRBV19,CASSIAEGANIGYGYTF
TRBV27,CASSSDRDLETQYF
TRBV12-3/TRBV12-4,CASSLARTYEQYF
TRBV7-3,CASSTQSGSGTEAFF
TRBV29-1,CSAGLAGGPNEQFF
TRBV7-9,CASSFDGNSYEQYF
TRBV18,CASSPGTGDEQYF
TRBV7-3,CASSPQGRNTEAFF
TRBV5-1,CASSFSGNSYEQYF
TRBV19,CASREFRDSSNQPQHF
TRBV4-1,CASSPRGNTEAFF
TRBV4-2,CASSIWTSGSSYNEQFF
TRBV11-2,CASSLGTHVGYSAKNIQYF
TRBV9,CASSVGVGTSGSSSYNEQFF
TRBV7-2,CASSLAQAPSPLHF